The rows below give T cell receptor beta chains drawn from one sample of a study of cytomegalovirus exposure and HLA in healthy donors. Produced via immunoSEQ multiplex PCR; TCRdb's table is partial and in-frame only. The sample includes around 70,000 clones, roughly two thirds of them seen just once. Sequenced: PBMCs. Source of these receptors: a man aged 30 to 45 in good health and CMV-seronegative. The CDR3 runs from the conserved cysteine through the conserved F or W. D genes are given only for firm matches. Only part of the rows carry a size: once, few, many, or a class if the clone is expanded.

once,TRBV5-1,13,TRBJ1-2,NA,CASSTTEDYGYTF,TGCGCCAGCAGCACGACAGAAGACTATGGCTACACCTTC
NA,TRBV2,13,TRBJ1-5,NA,CASSEQGNQPQHF,TGTGCCAGCAGTGAGCAGGGCAATCAGCCCCAGCATTTT
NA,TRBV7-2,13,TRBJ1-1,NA,CASSPGEGTEAFF,TGTGCCAGCAGCCCAGGGGAGGGCACTGAAGCTTTCTTT
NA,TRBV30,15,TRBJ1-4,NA,CAWSGGGFTNEKLFF,TGTGCCTGGAGTGGAGGAGGGTTCACTAATGAAAAACTGTTTTTT
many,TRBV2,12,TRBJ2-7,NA,CASRGAAYEQYF,TGTGCCAGCAGGGGGGCCGCCTACGAGCAGTACTTC
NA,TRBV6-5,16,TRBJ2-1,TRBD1,CASSYHGTGQYNEQFF,TGTGCCAGCAGTTATCATGGGACAGGGCAGTACAATGAGCAGTTCTTC
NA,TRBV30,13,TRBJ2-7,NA,CAWSGDTYYEQYF,TGTGCCTGGAGTGGGGACACCTACTACGAGCAGTACTTC
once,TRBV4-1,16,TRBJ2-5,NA,CASSQDSPEYQETQYF,TGCGCCAGCAGCCAGGACTCCCCGGAGTACCAAGAGACCCAGTACTTC
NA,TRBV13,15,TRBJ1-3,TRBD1,CASSWGQSSGNTIYF,TGTGCCAGCAGCTGGGGACAGTCCTCTGGAAACACCATATATTTT
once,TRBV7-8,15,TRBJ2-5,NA,CASSLEAWRPETQYF,TGTGCCAGCAGCTTAGAGGCATGGAGGCCAGAGACCCAGTACTTC
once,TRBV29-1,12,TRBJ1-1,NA,CSVGTGNTEAFF,TGCAGCGTTGGTACAGGGAACACTGAAGCTTTCTTT